These T cell receptor beta chains were read from a single sample in a study of cytomegalovirus exposure and HLA in healthy donors. Sequencing was performed with immunoSEQ multiplex PCR; in TCRdb, only in-frame clones are kept and a portion is missing. The sample yields around 120,000 clones, 60% to 70% seen once. Sequencing was done on a sample of PBMCs. These TCRs come from a middle-aged woman in good health and CMV-seropositive. CDR3s include the opening cysteine and the closing phenylalanine or tryptophan. D genes are given only for firm matches. Only some rows state a clone size, as once, few, many or a class for expanded clones.

j_gene	v_gene	d_gene	abundance	CDR3aa	CDR3nt
TRBJ2-1	TRBV15	TRBD2	NA	CATSRWGREGPLNEQFF	TGTGCCACCAGCAGATGGGGGCGGGAGGGCCCCCTCAATGAGCAGTTCTTC
TRBJ2-7	TRBV11-2	NA	few	CASSLDAGYSYEQYF	TGTGCCAGCAGCTTAGATGCGGGCTACTCCTACGAGCAGTACTTC
TRBJ2-6	TRBV5-1	NA	NA	CASSLDFSGANVLTF	TGCGCCAGCAGCCTGGACTTCTCTGGGGCCAACGTCCTGACTTTC
TRBJ2-6	TRBV4-2	TRBD1	few	CASSQDGWDSTSGANVLTF	TGTGCCAGCAGCCAAGATGGATGGGACAGCACCTCTGGGGCCAACGTCCTGACTTTC
TRBJ2-1	TRBV7-2	NA	NA	CASSLELTSNEQFF	TGTGCCAGCAGCTTAGAATTGACTAGCAATGAGCAGTTCTTC
TRBJ1-2	TRBV7-8	NA	NA	CASSGSGGNYGYTF	TGTGCCAGCAGCGGGTCGGGAGGCAACTATGGCTACACCTTC
TRBJ2-7	TRBV5-6	TRBD2	NA	CASSLGVWGTRVYEQYF	TGTGCCAGCAGCTTGGGAGTTTGGGGGACTAGGGTATACGAGCAGTACTTC
TRBJ1-2	TRBV28	NA	few	CASSRTVSTNYGYTF	TGTGCCAGCAGTCGGACAGTAAGCACTAACTATGGCTACACCTTC
TRBJ1-1	TRBV29-1	NA	NA	CSVVPGFPNTEAFF	TGCAGCGTTGTTCCAGGGTTCCCGAACACTGAAGCTTTCTTT
TRBJ2-1	TRBV4-2	TRBD2	NA	CASRDLAGGHNEQFF	TGTGCCAGCAGGGATCTAGCGGGAGGCCACAATGAGCAGTTCTTC
TRBJ2-5	TRBV5-4	TRBD1	NA	CASSSGTGQETQYF	TGTGCCAGCAGCTCTGGGACAGGACAAGAGACCCAGTACTTC